The subject of this entry is one TCR beta chain. What it recognizes is unknown. The data were produced by immunoSEQ multiplex PCR, yet TCRdb's version contains in-frame clones alone and is incomplete. The profile covers some 170,000 clones, with more than 90% appearing a single time and less than 3% taken by the ten largest. The data are from a study of T cell responses to AZD1222 COVID-19 vaccine. Study findings and constraints: Spike regions recognized by vaccine-associated CD4 TCRs spanned the protein, led by 160-218 and 743-854.

V shed 4 bases and J 10 bases; nucleotides not matched to a gene: 9. The germline V gene encodes CDR1 SGHDN and CDR2 FVKESK. CDR3 length: 15 amino acids. The TCR comes from an adult in good health. Material: peripheral blood, obtained on day 0 of AZD1222 vaccination. The chain combines TRBV14 with TRBJ2-1; TRBD2 matches at 11 bases. Here the CDR3 DNA reads TGTGCCAGCAGCCCAGGGACTAGCGGAGTGGGGGAGCAGTTCTTC. Its protein product is CASSPGTSGVGEQFF.